Following are 12 T cell receptor beta chains from one sample sequenced in a study of T-cell reconstitution after alpha-beta-depleted transplantation in children (dated by TCRdb to about 2016). The sample's treatment or condition label is to be understood as: allogeneic hematopoietic cell transplantation with graft depleted of TCRalphabeta T cells and CD19 B cells. The method behind the library was PCR. TCRdb records Illumina HiSeq 2500 as the sequencer. Molecular barcoding was employed in the preparation of TCR libraries, with unique molecular identifiers being used to normalize TCRbeta repertoire quantification. TCRdb cleaned the public reads at Q25 with fastp, built clones with MiXCR and kept in-frame beta chains. Identical CDR3 proteins give one entry, which carries the most common genes and DNA. The table for this sample lists a few hundred thousand distinct CDR3 sequences; over 25% of them were counted only once. The ten largest make up around a third of the sample.

Source: PBMCs, taken before TCRalphabeta/CD19-depleted stem cell transplant. The receptors derive from a boy under three years old with Wiskott-Aldrich syndrome, due to receive a stem cell transplant.

The CDR3 loop is CASSLSGTGRYEQYF. The CDR3 coding sequence is TGCGCCAGCAGCTTAAGTGGGACAGGGAGATACGAGCAGTACTTC. The J gene is TRBJ2-7, the V gene TRBV5-1, with 9 positions matching TRBD1. The CDR3 spans 15 residues. V dropped 2 bases and J dropped 4; count of bases not matched to a gene: 7. Germline loops: CDR1 SGHRS, CDR2 YFSETQ.

This clonotype was counted a few times. The chain is built from TRBV5-6 and TRBJ1-4; D is uncertain. V was clipped by 4 bases and J by 7 bases, with 8 bases between them. This CDR3 region has 12 residues. Germline V CDR1 and CDR2: SGHDT, YYEEEE. CDR3 in amino acids: CASSAKPEKLFF. CDR3 nucleotide sequence: TGTGCCAGCAGCGCTAAACCTGAAAAACTGTTTTTT.

This sequence joins TRBV27 and TRBJ1-2; 7 bases align to TRBD1. V was clipped by 4 bases and J by 5 bases; unmatched bases: 4. Germline assignment: CDR1 MNHEY and CDR2 SMNVEV (reference sequence). The CDR3 extends over 13 amino acids. The CDR3 region is CASSWDSRYGYTF. CDR3 sequence (DNA): TGTGCCAGCAGTTGGGACAGTCGGTATGGCTACACCTTC.

The rearrangement links TRBV20-1 to TRBJ2-1; 12 bases line up with TRBD2. Germline CDR1 is DFQATT and CDR2 is SNEGSKA (reference sequence). CDR3 length: 14 amino acids. V lost 4 bases, J lost 6 bases, and 4 bases stayed unmatched. The CDR3 DNA reads as TGCAGTGCTATAGGACTAGCGGGGCTCAATGAGCAGTTCTTC. Translated, it gives CSAIGLAGLNEQFF.

This chain joins TRBV5-1 and TRBJ2-1, with TRBD2 identical over 7 bases. The CDR3 totals 13 residues. Unmatched junction bases numbered 4, after V lost 0 bases and J lost 10 bases. Germline V gene sequence: CDR1 SGHRS, CDR2 YFSETQ. The CDR3 is CASSLEVLAEQFF. The CDR3, as DNA: TGCGCCAGCAGCTTGGAGGTACTAGCGGAGCAGTTCTTC.

Only a few counts were recorded for this clonotype. CDR3 in DNA: TGTGCCAGCAGTGATTCGGGACGGACAGAAAAACTGTTTTTT. It specifies CASSDSGRTEKLFF. The chain has TRBV25-1 and TRBJ1-4; the D gene is possibly TRBD1 (5 bases). Trimming took off 3 bases at V and 8 bases at J, with 13 bases between the two ends. The CDR3 length is 14 residues. Germline CDR1 reads MGHDK; CDR2 reads SYGVNS.

The chain links TRBV19 to TRBJ1-5, with 7 bases that match TRBD1. The length of the CDR3 is 17 residues. The germline V gene encodes CDR1 LNHDA and CDR2 SQIVND (reference sequence). Unmatched junction bases numbered 12, after V lost 4 bases and J lost 3 bases. This chain's CDR3 is CASSKGRQGPDNQPQHF. CDR3 DNA: TGTGCCAGTAGTAAAGGCAGACAGGGACCAGACAATCAGCCCCAGCATTTT.

In its sample, this clonotype was seen a few times. CDR3 protein: CASSFGRGQNTGELFF. The CDR3 DNA reads TGTGCCAGCAGTTTTGGGCGGGGACAGAACACCGGGGAGCTGTTTTTT. The rearrangement uses TRBV12-3 or TRBV12-4 and TRBJ2-2, with D perhaps given as TRBD1 or TRBD2 (6 bases each). This CDR3 spans 16 amino acids. V was clipped by 3 bases and J by 1 base, with 12 bases between them.

In regard to this clonotype: The junction shows a germline mismatch at one end, possibly a read error. The chain is built from TRBV5-1 and TRBJ2-1; D tentatively fits TRBD1 or TRBD2 (5 bases each). Germline-derived CDR1 and CDR2 are SGHRS and YFSETQ. The CDR3 covers 14 residues. CDR3 in DNA: TGCGCCAGCACCTTGGGAGTGGGGCCCAATGAGCAGTTCTTC. This codes for CASTLGVGPNEQFF.

The chain links TRBV12-3 or TRBV12-4 to TRBJ1-1, with D maybe TRBD1 (5 bases). This CDR3 has 14 amino acids. V lost 6 bases and J 0 bases, leaving 11 bases between the germline ends. CDR3 sequence (DNA): TGTGCCAGCAGGAGACAGCATTTGAACACTGAAGCTTTCTTT. The encoded protein is CASRRQHLNTEAFF.

The gene calls are TRBV25-1 and TRBJ2-1, with D possibly being TRBD1 or TRBD2 (6 bases each). CDR3 length: 17 amino acids. Germline V CDR1 and CDR2: MGHDK, SYGVNS. V was shortened by 6 bases and J by 1 base, with 19 bases between the two germline ends. Written as DNA, the CDR3 is TGTGCCAGCAGGGGGGCCACGAGAGGGGGGTCCTACAATGAGCAGTTCTTC. Translating it yields CASRGATRGGSYNEQFF.

The chain combines TRBV5-1 with TRBJ2-1; tentatively, D is TRBD2 (5 bases). This CDR3 region has 14 residues. The V gene lost 0 bases and the J gene lost 8 bases, with 12 bases spanning the gap. Germline CDR1 is SGHRS and CDR2 is YFSETQ. The CDR3 sequence is CASSLAKAVHEQFF. The CDR3 DNA reads TGCGCCAGCAGCTTGGCCAAAGCGGTCCATGAGCAGTTCTTC. Filled out from reference TRBV5-1 and TRBJ2-1, the complete variable domain reads KAGVTQTPRYLIKTRGQQVTLSCSPISGHRSVSWYQQTPGQGLQFLFEYFSETQRNKGNFPGRFSGRQFSNSRSEMNVSTLELGDSALYLCASSLAKAVHEQFFGPGTRLTVL.